A selection of T cell receptor beta chains follows, all from one sample in a study of T cell repertoires in cytomegalovirus infection. These receptors are not linked to any known antigen. TCRdb re-analysed the reads in MiXCR, keeping a single row per CDR3 protein. The sample carries roughly 990,000 distinct CDR3 sequences, around 32% recorded once. The sample here was cultured CD8+ T cells from PBMCs, taken from culture after CMV antigen stimulation. All receptors derive from a human donor in good health (CMV status not recorded). Some clones in this sample may be carry-over from other donors' samples. CDR3s include the opening cysteine and the closing phenylalanine or tryptophan. The D gene is left open where the match is weak. The size field is filled for only some rows; it gives once, few, many or a size class.

d_gene	v_gene	j_gene	abundance	CDR3nt	CDR3aa
TRBD2	TRBV10-3	TRBJ2-1	NA	TGTGCCATCAGTGAACCCGAACTAGCGTCCTACAATGAGCAGTTCTTC	CAISEPELASYNEQFF
TRBD1	TRBV7-2	TRBJ1-3	many	TGTGCCAGCAGCCAAGGGACAGTGAATGGAAACACCATATATTTT	CASSQGTVNGNTIYF
NA	TRBV6-6	TRBJ1-5	NA	TGTGCCACCTCGACTGGAGAGTACGACAATCAGCCCCAGCATTTT	CATSTGEYDNQPQHF
NA	TRBV12-3/TRBV12-4	TRBJ1-2	few	TGTGCCAGCAGTCACAGAGGTAGAGATGGCTACACCTTC	CASSHRGRDGYTF
NA	TRBV10-3	TRBJ1-2	many	TGTGCCATCAGGGGGCAGGTAACGAGTACCCCCGTCCCCCCCGGGGTCGGCTACACCTTC	CAIRGQVTSTPVPPGVGYTF
TRBD1	TRBV7-8	TRBJ2-3	many	TGTGCCAGCAGCTTACCCCTCGACAGGGTCAGCACAGATACGCAGTATTTT	CASSLPLDRVSTDTQYF
NA	TRBV7-3	TRBJ2-1	many	TGTGCCAGCTCGGACAGAAACTACAATGAGCAGTTCTTC	CASSDRNYNEQFF
NA	TRBV20-1	TRBJ2-7	few	TGCAGTGCTTCCGCGACAGAGGGCTCCTACGAGCAGTACTTC	CSASATEGSYEQYF
TRBD1	TRBV7-9	TRBJ2-1	NA	TGTGCCAGCAGCACTCCGGGACAGGCCCAACCGGAGCAGTTCTTC	CASSTPGQAQPEQFF
NA	TRBV7-9	TRBJ2-1	NA	TGTGCCAGCAGCTTCTCTCAGAACAATGAGCAGTTCTTC	CASSFSQNNEQFF
TRBD1	TRBV7-6	TRBJ2-1	NA	TGTGCCAGCAGCTCCCCGGACAGGGAGTACAATGAGCAGTTCTTC	CASSSPDREYNEQFF
NA	TRBV7-7	TRBJ2-2	NA	TGTGCTAGCAGCTTAGAGAGAGTGGCCGGGGAGCTGTTTTTT	CASSLERVAGELFF
NA	TRBV18	TRBJ2-7	NA	TGTGCCAGCTCTATTCGAGGGGCTGGGAGCGACGAGCAGTACTTC	CASSIRGAGSDEQYF
NA	TRBV5-1	TRBJ2-3	NA	TGCGCCAGCAGCTCCGGGATCACAGATACGCAGTATTTT	CASSSGITDTQYF
NA	TRBV28	TRBJ1-5	once	TGTGCCAGCAACTACCCAGGCAATCAGCCCCAGCATTTT	CASNYPGNQPQHF
NA	TRBV27	TRBJ2-6	once	TGTGCCAGCAGTTTTGGGTACTCTGGGGCCAACGTCCTGACTTTC	CASSFGYSGANVLTF
TRBD2	TRBV27	TRBJ2-1	few	TGTGCCAGCAGTCGGACCACAGTAGCGGGGGGCTACAATGAGCAGTTCTTC	CASSRTTVAGGYNEQFF
TRBD2	TRBV5-1	TRBJ2-7	NA	TGCGCCAGCAGCTTGGCCCTGTCTAGCGGCTCCTACGAGCAGTACTTC	CASSLALSSGSYEQYF
TRBD1	TRBV5-6	TRBJ2-1	NA	TGTGCCAGCAGCTTAGGGGACAGGATGAGCAATGAGCAGTTCTTC	CASSLGDRMSNEQFF
NA	TRBV7-6	TRBJ1-6	NA	TGTGCCAGCAGCTTAGCGGTTGGATCACCCCTCCACTTT	CASSLAVGSPLHF
NA	TRBV19	TRBJ1-4	NA	TGTGCCAGTAGTTCCGTGGGCTTGGCAACTAATGAAAAACTGTTTTTT	CASSSVGLATNEKLFF
NA	TRBV15	TRBJ1-4	NA	TGTGCCACCAGCGAAAGGGTCCTTAGGGAAAAACTGTTTTTT	CATSERVLREKLFF
NA	TRBV7-9	TRBJ2-5	NA	TGTGCCAGCAGCTTATTTGTCAGGGCAGGAGAGACCCAGTACTTC	CASSLFVRAGETQYF
TRBD1	TRBV7-8	TRBJ2-7	many	TGTGCCAGCAGCCAATCCGGGACAGCCGACGAGCAGTACTTC	CASSQSGTADEQYF
NA	TRBV7-9	TRBJ2-5	few	TGTGCCAGCAGCTCCCCTAGGGAGGAGACCCAGTACTTC	CASSSPREETQYF
TRBD1	TRBV7-6	TRBJ1-1	few	TGTGCCAGCAGCCAAATCTTCTCAATTTTTACCGGGACAGTCATGAACACTGAAGCTTTCTTT	CASSQIFSIFTGTVMNTEAFF
NA	TRBV28	TRBJ2-1	few	TGTGCCAGCAGTTTAAAGAGTGGCGAGCAGTTCTTC	CASSLKSGEQFF
NA	TRBV7-9	TRBJ2-1	few	TGTGCCAGCACTCCCCCAGAGATTGAGCAGTTCTTC	CASTPPEIEQFF
NA	TRBV7-8	TRBJ2-2	many	TGTGCCAGCAGACCCGCCAGTAACGGGGAGCTGTTTTTT	CASRPASNGELFF
NA	TRBV27	TRBJ2-3	few	TGTGCCAGCAGTTTAATGGCAGGGGACCCAGATACGCAGTATTTT	CASSLMAGDPDTQYF
NA	TRBV15	TRBJ1-3	NA	TGTGCCACCAGCAGAGGACTAATCTCTGGAAACACCATATATTTT	CATSRGLISGNTIYF
TRBD1	TRBV11-2	TRBJ1-5	NA	TGTGCCAGCAGCGCCCACTCGATAGGGGGCCTCAATCAGCCCCAGCATTTT	CASSAHSIGGLNQPQHF
TRBD2	TRBV4-1	TRBJ2-1	NA	TGCGCCAGCAGCCAAGTGACTAGCGGGGGGGCCAATGAGCAGTTCTTC	CASSQVTSGGANEQFF
NA	TRBV6-8	TRBJ2-1	NA	TGTGCCAGTCTAAGGGGAGGTGAGCAGTTCTTC	CASLRGGEQFF
NA	TRBV28	TRBJ1-4	few	TGTGCCAGCAGTTTAAGTGGTCTACCCAAAGTGTCTAATGAAAAACTGTTTTTT	CASSLSGLPKVSNEKLFF
TRBD2	TRBV24-1	TRBJ2-1	NA	TGTGCCACCAGTGAAGGGGAGGGCTTCAGCTCCTACAATGAGCAGTTCTTC	CATSEGEGFSSYNEQFF
NA	TRBV4-2	TRBJ1-2	NA	TGTGCCAGCAGCCAAGAAGGCGGCAGTTTCTATGGCTACACCTTC	CASSQEGGSFYGYTF
TRBD1	TRBV6-2/TRBV6-3	TRBJ1-5	NA	TGTGCCAGCAGTTCCGCACCTACAGGGGTCAATCAGCCCCAGCATTTT	CASSSAPTGVNQPQHF
NA	TRBV7-2	TRBJ1-5	many	TGTGCCAGCAGCTTAGGAGGCAGCTCCTTCCCAGGAGGGGGCAATCAGCCCCAGCATTTT	CASSLGGSSFPGGGNQPQHF
NA	TRBV27	TRBJ2-7	NA	TGTGCCAGCAGTTACGGAGCAGGAACCTACGAGCAGTACTTC	CASSYGAGTYEQYF
NA	TRBV12-3/TRBV12-4	TRBJ1-3	NA	TGTGCCAGCAGTCCCTTGGCCGCTGGTACTGGAAACACCATATATTTT	CASSPLAAGTGNTIYF
TRBD1	TRBV27	TRBJ1-6	few	TGTGCCAGCAGCTTTTTCACAGGGGGGCCCTATAATTCACCCCTCCACTTT	CASSFFTGGPYNSPLHF
NA	TRBV12-3/TRBV12-4	TRBJ2-2	NA	TGTGCCAGCAGGGAACTAGGGGAAGAGCTGTTTTTT	CASRELGEELFF
NA	TRBV5-1	TRBJ1-1	few	TGCGCCAGCAGCACTATTACCGGGCCAACGAACACTGAAGCTTTCTTT	CASSTITGPTNTEAFF
NA	TRBV10-3	TRBJ1-2	NA	TGTGCCATCAGTGAGGGTTCGGGAGGCTACACCTTC	CAISEGSGGYTF
NA	TRBV6-5	TRBJ1-1	few	TGTGCCAGCAGTTATTCACCCCGGACAGAGAACACTGAAGCTTTCTTT	CASSYSPRTENTEAFF
TRBD2	TRBV6-2/TRBV6-3	TRBJ2-2	few	TGTGCCAGCAGTTACGGCGCGGGACTAGCGGGGGGCCCCGAACAAACCGGGGAGCTGTTTTTT	CASSYGAGLAGGPEQTGELFF
NA	TRBV7-6	TRBJ1-2	many	TGTGCCAGCAGCCCCGAGACAGTTAACTATGGCTACACCTTC	CASSPETVNYGYTF